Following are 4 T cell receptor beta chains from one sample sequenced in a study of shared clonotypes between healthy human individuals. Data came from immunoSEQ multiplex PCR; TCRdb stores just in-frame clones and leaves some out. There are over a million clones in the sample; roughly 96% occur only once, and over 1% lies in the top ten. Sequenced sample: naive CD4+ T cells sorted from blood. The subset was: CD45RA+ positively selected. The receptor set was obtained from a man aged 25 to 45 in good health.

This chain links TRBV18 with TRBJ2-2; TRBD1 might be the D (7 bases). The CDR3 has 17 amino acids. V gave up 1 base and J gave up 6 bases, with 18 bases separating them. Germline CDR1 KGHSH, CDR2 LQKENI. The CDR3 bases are TGTGCCAGCTCACCACTAAGAACACAGGGGAGGTCCGGGGAGCTGTTTTTT. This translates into CASSPLRTQGRSGELFF.

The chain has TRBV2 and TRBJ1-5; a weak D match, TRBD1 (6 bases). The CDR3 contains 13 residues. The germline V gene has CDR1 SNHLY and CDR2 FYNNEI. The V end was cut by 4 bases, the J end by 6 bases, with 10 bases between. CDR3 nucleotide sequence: TGTGCCAGCAGTGGGGGGCGAAGTCAGCCCCAGCATTTT. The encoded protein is CASSGGRSQPQHF.

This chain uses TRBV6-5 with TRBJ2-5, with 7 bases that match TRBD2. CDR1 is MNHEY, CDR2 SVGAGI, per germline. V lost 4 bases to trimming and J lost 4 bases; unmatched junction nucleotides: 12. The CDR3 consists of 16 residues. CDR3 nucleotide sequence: TGTGCCAGCAGTTCCTTAGGCGGGAGCGGGGTAGAGACCCAGTACTTC. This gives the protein CASSSLGGSGVETQYF.

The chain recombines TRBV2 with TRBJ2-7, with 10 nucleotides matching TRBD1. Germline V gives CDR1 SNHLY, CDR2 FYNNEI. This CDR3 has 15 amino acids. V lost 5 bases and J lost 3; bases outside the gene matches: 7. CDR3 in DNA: TGTGCCAGCAGTTCCGGGACAGGGGCCTTCTACGAGCAGTACTTC. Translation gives CASSSGTGAFYEQYF.